Listed below are T cell receptor beta chains from one sample, sequenced in a study of blood T cell repertoires in COVID-19. TCRdb's copy holds only in-frame clones and misses some; the assay was immunoSEQ multiplex PCR. The repertoire holds more than 95,000 clones, with about 74% as singletons. The sample consisted of peripheral blood. Every receptor here comes from a man at least 80 years old with COVID-19, enrolled during active disease. CDR3s include the opening cysteine and the closing phenylalanine or tryptophan. D genes are given only for firm matches. Clone size is shown for a subset of rows, as once, few, many or a class of expanded clone.

length	size	V	D	J	DNA	CDR3
14	NA	TRBV11-2	NA	TRBJ2-2	TGTGCCAGGAGCAGGGGAACGAACACCGGGGAGCTGTTTTTT	CARSRGTNTGELFF
15	NA	TRBV5-5	TRBD1	TRBJ2-7	TGTGCCAGCAGCTCCCCGGACAGGGGGGCCTACGAGCAGTACTTC	CASSSPDRGAYEQYF
12	NA	TRBV28	NA	TRBJ1-5	TGTGCCAGCAGCTTCGCAGGTCAGCCCCAGCATTTT	CASSFAGQPQHF
15	few	TRBV29-1	NA	TRBJ1-2	TGCAGCGTTGTGGGGATCACAGGCGGGGGGTATGGCTACACCTTC	CSVVGITGGGYGYTF
13	few	TRBV4-2	NA	TRBJ1-2	TGTGCCAGCAGCCCGAGGGAAGGGTATGGCTACACCTTC	CASSPREGYGYTF
15	NA	TRBV6-5	NA	TRBJ2-7	TGTGCCAGCAGCCAAGAGTCCCTTGCAACCTACGAGCAGTACTTC	CASSQESLATYEQYF
13	NA	TRBV28	TRBD1	TRBJ2-3	TGTGCCACCGCCGGGACAGGGAATCCCACGCAGTATTTT	CATAGTGNPTQYF
15	NA	TRBV28	NA	TRBJ1-1	TGTGCCAGCAGTTGGGGGAGGGGGATGAACACTGAAGCTTTCTTT	CASSWGRGMNTEAFF
15	NA	TRBV6-5	TRBD1	TRBJ1-5	TGTGCCAGCAGTTACTCGGGACAGACTAATCAGCCCCAGCATTTT	CASSYSGQTNQPQHF
14	NA	TRBV24-1	TRBD2	TRBJ2-1	TGTGCCACCAGTGATAACCTACCGGGAGGGGGGCAGTTCTTC	CATSDNLPGGGQFF
12	NA	TRBV6-2/TRBV6-3	NA	TRBJ2-3	TGTGCCAGCAGTTACTCCGTGGGGCGCAGGTATTTT	CASSYSVGRRYF
14	once	TRBV5-6	NA	TRBJ2-2	TGTGCCAGCAGCCTCCCGGAGGGCCCCGGGGAGCTGTTTTTT	CASSLPEGPGELFF
14	NA	TRBV2	NA	TRBJ2-3	TGTGCCAGCAGAGACTTGGGGGGTGTGGGTACGCAGTATTTT	CASRDLGGVGTQYF
13	NA	TRBV21-1	NA	TRBJ2-2	TGTGCCAGCAGCAAAGTCGACACCGGGGAGCTGTTTTTT	CASSKVDTGELFF
16	NA	TRBV7-2	TRBD1	TRBJ1-2	TGTGCCAGCAGGATAGGTCCCGGGACAGGGAACTATGGCTACACCTTC	CASRIGPGTGNYGYTF
19	once	TRBV27	TRBD2	TRBJ2-1	TGTGCCAGCCCTGGGGTGGCTAGCGGACACCACCCTTCCTACAATGAGCAGTTCTTC	CASPGVASGHHPSYNEQFF
14	many	TRBV28	TRBD1	TRBJ1-1	TGTGCCAGCAGCCGGGACAGGGCGAACACTGAAGCTTTCTTT	CASSRDRANTEAFF
14	few	TRBV10-3	NA	TRBJ1-6	TGTGCCATCAGTGAAGGGGGTAATAATTCACCCCTCCACTTT	CAISEGGNNSPLHF
15	NA	TRBV15	TRBD1	TRBJ2-1	TGTGCCACCAGCAGTACCGGGACAGGGTACAATGAGCAGTTCTTC	CATSSTGTGYNEQFF
13	NA	TRBV7-3	NA	TRBJ2-3	TGTGCCAGCAGCTTGGGTAGCGTGGATACGCAGTATTTT	CASSLGSVDTQYF
13	NA	TRBV29-1	NA	TRBJ2-6	TGCAGCGTTCACAGGGCTGGGGCCAACGTCCTGACTTTC	CSVHRAGANVLTF
18	NA	TRBV5-5	TRBD1	TRBJ2-4	TGTGCCAGCAGCCCAGAGATGGACAGGGGGCAGGGTCTGGACATTCAGTACTTC	CASSPEMDRGQGLDIQYF